This T cell receptor (beta chain) is drawn from a study of blood T cell repertoires in COVID-19. Repertoires were generated with immunoSEQ multiplex PCR, while TCRdb's copy carries only in-frame clones and drops some. The repertoire holds roughly 520,000 clones, around 87% seen once, with 1.5% to 2% in the top ten. The trim removed 7 bases at V and 4 bases at J, leaving 12 bases unmatched. The CDR3 totals 15 residues. Germline CDR1 and CDR2: PRHDT and FYEKMQ (reference sequence). This sequence originates from a middle-aged woman who had recovered from COVID-19. The rearrangement links TRBV13 to TRBJ1-2; 7 nucleotides line up with TRBD1. The sample was PBMCs or T cells enriched from blood (not recorded which). The CDR3 DNA is TGTGCCAGCAACCTATTACAGGGGAGCCCCTATGGCTACACCTTC. Its protein is CASNLLQGSPYGYTF.